Presented here are 21 T cell receptor beta chains from one specimen sequenced in a study of shared clonotypes between healthy human individuals (dated by TCRdb to the early 2020s). The method was the immunoSEQ multiplex PCR assay. Not all clones reach the TCRdb copy of this immuneACCESS table, which keeps in-frame sequences only. Checked studies attribute under half of the gap to unresolved V genes and leave the rest unexplained. This sample holds over 700,000 clones; 72% were observed only once. The ten top clones hold around 1.8% of the sample. Specimen: memory CD4+ T cells sorted from blood. In the paper's terms, the cell subset or site label means: CD45RA-negative fraction. The origin of the receptors is a young woman in good health.

V and J are TRBV7-2 and TRBJ2-7; 11 bases agree with TRBD2. CDR3 length equals 14 residues. Germline loops: CDR1 SGHTA, CDR2 FQGNSA. The ends lost 4 bases at V and 7 bases at J; junction bases unmatched: 6. In DNA, the CDR3 is TGTGCCAGCAGCTGGACTAGCGGGCGCCCGGAGCAGTACTTC. It codes for CASSWTSGRPEQYF.

CDR3 DNA sequence: TGCAGCGTTGCCTTGAACACTGAAGCTTTCTTT. Amino acid sequence: CSVALNTEAFF. The chain combines TRBV29-1 with TRBJ1-1, with D unresolved. Deletions cut 4 bases from V and 0 bases from J, with 3 bases between. In germline, CDR1 is SQVTM, CDR2 ANQGSEA. The CDR3 runs 11 residues.

This clone was detected ten times or more. The chain couples TRBV6-4 to TRBJ1-2, with no clear D. V gave up 11 bases and J gave up 4 bases, with 11 bases separating them. The germline CDR1 and CDR2 sequences are MRHNA and SNTAGT. This CDR3 spans 11 amino acids. The CDR3 DNA reads as TGTGCCGGAGGGATCCTCTATGGCTACACCTTC. It codes for CAGGILYGYTF.

This clone was recorded a few times. The chain is built from TRBV7-9 and TRBJ2-7; D not certain. Germline loops: CDR1 SEHNR, CDR2 FQNEAQ (reference sequence). The V and J ends lost 5 bases and 2 bases respectively, with 13 bases between them. This CDR3 has 14 residues. The CDR3 DNA reads as TGTGCCAGCAGCACCGTAACTGGGGCCTACGAGCAGTACTTC. Translation gives CASSTVTGAYEQYF.

Concerning this clone itself: Within the sample, other DNA sequences also encode this same CDR3. The gene calls are TRBV7-2 and TRBJ2-1; D ambiguous. Trimming cost V 0 bases and J 4 bases, with 4 bases left between them. The CDR3 sequence is 13 residues long. CDR1 is SGHTA and CDR2 is FQGNSA in the germline V gene. This CDR3 reads CASSLARYNEQFF. In nucleotides, the CDR3 is TGTGCCAGCAGCTTAGCCCGGTACAATGAGCAGTTCTTC. The whole variable domain, remainder taken from reference TRBV7-2 and TRBJ2-1, is GAGVSQSPSNKVTEKGKDVELRCDPISGHTALYWYRQSLGQGLEFLIYFQGNSAPDKSGLPSDRFSAERTGGSVSTLTIQRTQQEDSAVYLCASSLARYNEQFFGPGTRLTVL.

This rearrangement joins TRBV27 to TRBJ1-4; 8 bases agree with TRBD1. Trimming took 5 bases from V and 8 from J; bases not matched to a gene: 10. This CDR3 region has 15 residues. The V gene's germline CDR1 is MNHEY and CDR2 SMNVEV (reference sequence). The CDR3 nucleotides read TGTGCCAGCAGTCCAGGGGGCAGGGTCTGGGAAAAACTGTTTTTT. Amino acid sequence: CASSPGGRVWEKLFF.

The J gene is TRBJ1-5, the V gene TRBV19; D gene unclear. This CDR3 has 13 residues. Germline assignment: CDR1 LNHDA and CDR2 SQIVND (reference sequence). With 2 bases removed from V and 4 bases from J, the gap between germline ends came to 6 bases. This CDR3 is CASSIKLNQPQHF. DNA of the CDR3: TGTGCCAGTAGTATAAAGCTTAATCAGCCCCAGCATTTT. The whole variable domain, filled in from reference TRBV19 and TRBJ1-5, reads DGGITQSPKYLFRKEGQNVTLSCEQNLNHDAMYWYRQDPGQGLRLIYYSQIVNDFQKGDIAEGYSVSREKKESFPLTVTSAQKNPTAFYLCASSIKLNQPQHFGDGTRLSIL.

V usage is TRBV28 and J usage is TRBJ2-1; D not certain. V was pared by 7 bases and J by 4 bases, with 5 bases between. CDR1 and CDR2 from the germline V gene are MDHEN and SYDVKM. There are 11 residues in the CDR3. CDR3 DNA: TGTGCCAGCAACCGATACAATGAGCAGTTCTTC. Translated: CASNRYNEQFF.

The J gene is TRBJ2-7, the V gene TRBV5-6; D gene unclear. The V gene lost 4 bases and the J gene lost 5 bases, with 22 bases spanning the gap. CDR3 length equals 16 residues. The germline gives CDR1 SGHDT, CDR2 YYEEEE. In nucleotides, the CDR3 is TGTGCCAGCAGCCGAAACCCTCCCCTGATAAACCACGAGCAGTACTTC. This translates into CASSRNPPLINHEQYF.

This chain uses TRBV5-1 with TRBJ2-1, with TRBD1 identical over 8 bases. V was pared by 3 bases and J by 6 bases, with 11 bases of the junction left unmatched. This CDR3 has 16 amino acids. Per germline, CDR1 SGHRS and CDR2 YFSETQ. The CDR3 bases are TGCGCCAGCAGCTCAATAGCCGGGACAGGATCCAATGAGCAGTTCTTC. Translating it yields CASSSIAGTGSNEQFF.

This rearrangement joins TRBV5-6 to TRBJ1-5; D is undetermined. CDR3 size: 17 residues. The V gene's germline CDR1 is SGHDT and CDR2 YYEEEE. V lost 3 bases and J lost 2, with 18 bases in between. The CDR3 region has the DNA TGTGCCAGCAGCTCCTCCGAGACTATTCGGGGCAATCAGCCCCAGCATTTT. This translates into CASSSSETIRGNQPQHF.

The rearrangement joins TRBV7-3 to TRBJ2-3, with 10 bases lining up with TRBD2. The CDR3 runs to 16 residues. Losses at the gene ends were 2 bases for V and 5 bases for J; bases not matched to a gene: 7. Germline V gene sequence: CDR1 SGHTA, CDR2 FQGTGA. The CDR3 is CASSLGLAGDGDTQYF. The CDR3 DNA reads as TGTGCCAGCAGCTTAGGCCTAGCGGGAGATGGAGATACGCAGTATTTT.

This clone showed up just a few times. The chain combines TRBV6-5 with TRBJ1-2; D remains ambiguous. V gave up 7 bases and J gave up 0 bases, with 6 bases separating them. The CDR3 sequence is 12 residues long. CDR1 is MNHEY, CDR2 SVGAGI, per germline. The CDR3 nucleotides are TGTGCCAGCACCAGTTCTAACTATGGCTACACCTTC. Translation: CASTSSNYGYTF.

The V gene is TRBV5-4, the J gene TRBJ2-1; 8 bases map to TRBD2. The trim removed 5 bases at V and 8 bases at J, leaving 6 bases unmatched. From germline, CDR1 is SGHNT and CDR2 YYREEE (reference sequence). CDR3 size: 13 residues. The CDR3: CASRGGRRYEQFF. CDR3 DNA: TGTGCCAGCAGAGGCGGGAGGCGGTATGAGCAGTTCTTC.

The chain is built from TRBV4-1 and TRBJ2-1; 11 bases are shared with TRBD2. The V gene's germline CDR1 is MGHRA and CDR2 YSYEKL. The CDR3 spans 15 residues. Trimming removed 6 bases from V and 4 bases from J; junction bases left unmatched: 5. The CDR3 reads CASRVAGGRYNEQFF. As DNA, the CDR3 is TGCGCCAGCAGGGTAGCGGGAGGGAGATACAATGAGCAGTTCTTC.

The rearrangement joins TRBV7-2 to TRBJ2-3; possibly TRBD1 for D (6 bases). This CDR3 comprises 16 residues. Trimming removed 2 bases at V and 0 bases at J, with 12 bases between. CDR1 is SGHTA and CDR2 is FQGNSA in the germline V gene. DNA for the CDR3: TGTGCCAGCAGCTTAAGAACAGGGTCGAGCACAGATACGCAGTATTTT. Protein sequence: CASSLRTGSSTDTQYF.

This chain uses TRBV28 with TRBJ2-7; 7 bases fit TRBD2. The CDR3 sequence is 15 residues long. V lost 3 bases to trimming and J lost 3 bases; unmatched junction nucleotides: 8. Germline CDR1 reads MDHEN; CDR2 reads SYDVKM. The chain's CDR3 is CASSLRTRSIYEQYF. DNA of the CDR3: TGTGCCAGCAGTTTGAGGACTAGATCGATCTACGAGCAGTACTTC.

The genes are TRBV7-8 and TRBJ1-5; no clear D gene. The CDR3 runs 12 residues. CDR1 and CDR2 (germline): SGHVS, FQNEAQ. Trimming cost V 5 bases and J 5 bases, with 7 bases left between them. CDR3 residues: CASSPGDQPQHF. CDR3 in DNA: TGTGCCAGCAGCCCTGGGGATCAGCCCCAGCATTTT.

This sequence joins TRBV28 and TRBJ1-4; 8 nucleotides agree with TRBD1. Germline trimming cut 7 bases from V and 6 bases from J; bases unmatched to any gene: 4. Germline V gene lookup returns CDR1 MDHEN and CDR2 SYDVKM. CDR3 length: 13 amino acids. The DNA of the CDR3 is TGTGCCAGCATAGACAGGGGATATGAAAAACTGTTTTTT. Encoded protein: CASIDRGYEKLFF.

This clone was seen a handful of times. Different DNA sequences within this sample yield the same CDR3. Here the CDR3 DNA reads TGTGCCAGCTCACCCGATGATACGCAGTATTTT. This encodes CASSPDDTQYF. The chain is built from TRBV18 and TRBJ2-3; D is unclear. The CDR3 sequence is 11 residues long. V shed 3 bases and J shed 6 bases, with 4 bases lying between them. Germline CDR1 and CDR2: KGHSH and LQKENI.

The rearrangement links TRBV5-1 to TRBJ2-1; 9 bases line up with TRBD2. With V trimmed by 5 bases and J by 4 bases, 1 base remained unmatched. This CDR3 is 13 amino acids long. CDR1 and CDR2 (germline): SGHRS, YFSETQ. The CDR3 nucleotides read TGCGCCAGCAGAGCGGGAGGTTACAATGAGCAGTTCTTC. This codes for CASRAGGYNEQFF.